This T cell receptor beta chain was documented in a study of blood T cell repertoires in COVID-19 (dated by TCRdb to the early 2020s). Turning to the overall study: The collaborator samples originated in the United States, Italy and Spain and spanned the acute and convalescent phases of COVID-19. The prospective study material was composed of cDNA or gDNA derived from T cells, B-cell-depleted T cells, or PBMCs. Subjects who had been exposed to COVID-19, were actively infected with it, or had recovered from it provided the deeply sampled blood TCRbeta repertoires that made up the dataset. The repertoires were released in a freely available public database intended as a resource for research on the immune response to SARS-CoV-2. The samples were drawn from two sources: the first 160 participants of the ongoing ImmuneRACE study, and 1,254 subjects contributed by 6 global collaborators. Nearly every sample came with metadata listing a de-identified subject ID, COVID-19 status, age in years and sex. Where available, HLA class I and class II types were taken from metadata supplied by the sample provider and were not determined by assay-based typing.

Details on this clone: Its specific antigen is unknown. Base quality data are lacking; no much larger clone is found one base away.

Whole blood was collected in K2EDTA tubes by collaborating institutions according to the institutions' own protocols. For TCRbeta analysis, collaborator samples were shipped as frozen whole blood, as isolated PBMCs, or as DNA extracted from either sample type. General study outcomes and caveats: The quantity of clinical and demographic metadata differed by source and by participant and was supplied without curation.

TCRbeta CDR3 regions were amplified from genomic DNA using the immunoSEQ Assay, a bias-controlled multiplex PCR. As for the original processing: Nucleated cell counts per sample were estimated from amplification of reference gene primers within the assay. Sequence reads were collapsed and filtered to measure the absolute abundance of every unique TCRbeta CDR3 rearrangement. Productive Simpson clonality was computed per sample as the square root of Simpson's diversity index over productive rearrangements. The table was pulled from immuneACCESS by TCRdb, which kept in-frame rearrangements only. Such tables lose some clones; where checked, under half of the loss comes from unresolved V genes, and the rest has no known cause. That table gives V, J and clone size, and the DNA gave D and trimming. Present in this sample are about 120,000 clones, around 82% of which were seen just once. Of the sample, 9.5% to 13% falls within the top ten clones.

The clonotype comes from a human donor in a cohort sampled during active COVID-19. The sample was peripheral blood.

The bases are TGTGCCAGCAGCTCCCCGGCCGGGGGGAGCGTGAACACCGGGGAGCTGTTTTTT. This encodes CASSSPAGGSVNTGELFF. Recombination connected TRBV11-2 to TRBJ2-2; 7 middle bases align to TRBD2. Reading from cysteine to phenylalanine, the CDR3 counts 18 amino acids. Just the 54-base CDR3 DNA is kept, in frame starting at base 1. After removal of 4 bases from V and 1 base from J, the junction retains 12 bases not matched to a gene. CDR1 and CDR2 (SGHAT, FQNNGV) derive from the germline V gene.